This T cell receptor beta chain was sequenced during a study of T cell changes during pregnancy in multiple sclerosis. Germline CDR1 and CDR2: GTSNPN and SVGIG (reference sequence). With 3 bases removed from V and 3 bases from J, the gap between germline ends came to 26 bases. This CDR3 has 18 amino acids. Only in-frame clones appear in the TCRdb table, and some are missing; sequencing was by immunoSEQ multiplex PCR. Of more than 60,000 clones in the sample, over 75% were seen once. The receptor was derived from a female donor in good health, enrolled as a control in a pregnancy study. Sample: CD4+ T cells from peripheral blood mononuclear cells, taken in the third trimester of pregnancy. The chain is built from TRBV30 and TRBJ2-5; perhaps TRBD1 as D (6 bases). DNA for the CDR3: TGTGCCTGGAGACCCCGAGAAACGAGGGGACATCGTAAAGAGACCCAGTACTTC. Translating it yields CAWRPRETRGHRKETQYF.